This T cell receptor beta chain was profiled in a study of blood T cell repertoires in COVID-19. At the level of the study: The cDNA or gDNA used as material had been derived from T cells, B-cell-depleted T cells, or PBMCs.

This clone has just one count. Residents of about two dozen US areas, aged roughly 18 to 89 years, made up the participants. Clones were read by immunoSEQ multiplex PCR, and TCRdb kept only the in-frame ones, dropping some. The sample includes roughly 160,000 clones, roughly 85% of them seen just once. What was sequenced was PBMCs or T cells enriched from blood (not recorded which). This receptor was obtained from a man in his 60s who had recovered from COVID-19.

This CDR3 is CASSYGETGDYEQYF. CDR3 DNA: TGTGCCAGCAGTTATGGCGAAACAGGGGACTACGAGCAGTACTTC. This chain links TRBV6-5 with TRBJ2-7; 7 nucleotides line up with TRBD1. V gave up 3 bases and J gave up 3 bases; unmatched junction bases: 8. There are 15 residues in the CDR3. The V gene's germline CDR1 is MNHEY and CDR2 SVGAGI.